This is a list of T cell receptor beta chains from one sample in a study of long-term antiretroviral therapy in people with HIV. Produced via immunoSEQ multiplex PCR; TCRdb's table is partial and in-frame only. The sample includes approximately 27,000 clones, 80% to 95% seen only once; the top ten take around 4.4%. Material: unsorted PBMCs, obtained around 5 years after starting antiretroviral therapy. The receptors come from a woman in her thirties or forties with HIV. CDR3s include the opening cysteine and the closing phenylalanine or tryptophan. The D gene is left open where the match is weak. Where a row states a size, it is once, few, many or the class of an expanded clone; other rows omit it.

D | size | J | V | CDR3 | DNA
TRBD2 | - | TRBJ2-3 | TRBV9 | CASSPQRGSTDTQYF | TGTGCCAGCAGCCCCCAGCGGGGGAGCACAGATACGCAGTATTTT
TRBD1 | - | TRBJ1-1 | TRBV7-9 | CASSLASTGGRTEAFF | TGTGCCAGCAGCTTAGCCTCTACAGGGGGGCGGACTGAAGCTTTCTTT
TRBD1 | - | TRBJ2-2 | TRBV9 | CASSVKRETGVTGELFF | TGTGCCAGCAGCGTAAAAAGGGAGACAGGGGTCACCGGGGAGCTGTTTTTT
- | - | TRBJ1-3 | TRBV15 | CATSRDPNSSPGNTIYF | TGTGCCACCAGCAGAGATCCGAACAGCTCTCCTGGAAACACCATATATTTT
- | - | TRBJ1-1 | TRBV7-2 | CASSLVPQGLTTEAFF | TGTGCCAGCAGCTTAGTACCGCAGGGATTAACCACTGAAGCTTTCTTT
TRBD2 | - | TRBJ2-7 | TRBV6-5 | CASSYLAGEGYEQYF | TGTGCCAGCAGTTACTTAGCGGGAGAAGGGTACGAGCAGTACTTC
- | - | TRBJ2-2 | TRBV6-6 | CASSRGTGELFF | TGTGCCAGCAGTCGAGGTACCGGGGAGCTGTTTTTT
- | - | TRBJ2-5 | TRBV11-1 | CASSRGTAAQETQYF | TGTGCCAGCAGCCGAGGGACGGCTGCGCAAGAGACCCAGTACTTC
- | - | TRBJ2-1 | TRBV20-1 | CSAVGDEQFF | TGCAGTGCGGTCGGGGATGAGCAGTTCTTC
TRBD1 | - | TRBJ1-1 | TRBV15 | CATSRFQGDDEAFF | TGTGCCACCAGCAGATTTCAGGGGGATGATGAAGCTTTCTTT
TRBD1 | - | TRBJ1-5 | TRBV19 | CASSIPGQLAQPQHF | TGTGCCAGTAGTATACCGGGACAGCTCGCTCAGCCCCAGCATTTT
TRBD2 | - | TRBJ2-1 | TRBV7-2 | CASTLVRGGVDEQFF | TGTGCCAGCACCCTAGTGCGGGGGGGCGTCGATGAGCAGTTCTTC
TRBD1 | - | TRBJ1-1 | TRBV6-5 | CASTQGRQGGTEAFF | TGTGCCAGCACCCAAGGCAGACAGGGCGGGACTGAAGCTTTCTTT
TRBD1 | - | TRBJ1-4 | TRBV4-1 | CASSQFQGASEKLFF | TGCGCCAGCAGCCAATTCCAGGGGGCGAGTGAAAAACTGTTTTTT
- | - | TRBJ1-1 | TRBV5-6 | CASSSSGALKWAFF | TGTGCCAGCAGCTCCTCAGGGGCACTTAAGTGGGCTTTCTTT
TRBD2 | once | TRBJ2-7 | TRBV6-5 | CASSRTSGTYEQYF | TGTGCCAGCAGTCGGACTAGCGGCACCTACGAGCAGTACTTC
TRBD1 | - | TRBJ1-2 | TRBV7-9 | CASSLLGKTGEYYGYTF | TGTGCCAGCAGCTTATTGGGAAAAACAGGGGAATACTATGGCTACACCTTC
- | - | TRBJ1-1 | TRBV7-6 | CASSLAGAAEAFF | TGTGCCAGCAGCTTAGCGGGAGCCGCTGAAGCTTTCTTT
TRBD1 | - | TRBJ1-5 | TRBV19 | CASSIGTRGYQPQHF | TGTGCCAGTAGTATAGGGACCAGGGGGTATCAGCCCCAGCATTTT
- | - | TRBJ2-7 | TRBV15 | CATSRGDGRGQYF | TGTGCCACCAGCAGAGGCGACGGACGGGGACAGTACTTC
- | - | TRBJ2-2 | TRBV6-5 | CASRAPAAELIF | TGTGCCAGCAGAGCCCCCGCGGCGGAGCTGATTTTT
- | - | TRBJ1-1 | TRBV28 | CASSLGQNTEAFF | TGTGCCAGCAGTTTAGGGCAGAACACTGAAGCTTTCTTT
- | once | TRBJ2-2 | TRBV4-1 | CASSLLQNTGELFF | TGCGCCAGCAGCCTACTTCAGAACACCGGGGAGCTGTTTTTT